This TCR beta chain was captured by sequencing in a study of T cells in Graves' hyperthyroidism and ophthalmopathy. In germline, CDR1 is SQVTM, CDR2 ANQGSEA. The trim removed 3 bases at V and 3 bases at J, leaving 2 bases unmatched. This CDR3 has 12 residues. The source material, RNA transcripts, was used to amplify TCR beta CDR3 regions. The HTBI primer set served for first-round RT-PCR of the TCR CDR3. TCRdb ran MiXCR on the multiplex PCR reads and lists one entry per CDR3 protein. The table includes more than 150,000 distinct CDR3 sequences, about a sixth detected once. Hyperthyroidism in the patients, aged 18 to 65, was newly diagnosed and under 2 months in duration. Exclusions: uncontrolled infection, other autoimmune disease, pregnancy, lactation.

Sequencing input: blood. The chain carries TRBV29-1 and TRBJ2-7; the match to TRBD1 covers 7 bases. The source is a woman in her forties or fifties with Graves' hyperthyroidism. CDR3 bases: TGCAGCGTTGATTCAGGGGGCTACGAGCAGTACTTC. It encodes CSVDSGGYEQYF.